The entry that follows covers one T cell receptor (beta chain) sequence. This clonotype has a handful of counts. The specificity of this receptor is unknown. Per-base qualities were not stored, and no clone one base away is much larger. The record originates from a study of Graves' ophthalmopathy and Graves' hyperthyroidism (dated by TCRdb to the late 2010s). Concerning the study at large: Peripheral blood was collected at initial diagnosis, before any treatment. An independent validation cohort comprised 18 hyperthyroidism patients and 15 to 17 patients who later progressed from hyperthyroidism to ophthalmopathy. The roughly 100 discovery patients were randomly divided into training and test sets at a 7:3 ratio. In total, 135 blood samples were TCR-sequenced: fewer than 50 ophthalmopathy, about 75 hyperthyroidism and about 17 hyperthyroidism-to-ophthalmopathy patients. Following sample collection, hyperthyroidism patients were given methimazole at a starting dose of 30 mg daily, and ophthalmopathy patients were given high-dose intravenous methylprednisolone. T-cell repertoires of thyroid tissue and blood were compared in about six hyperthyroidism patients. The study used TCR beta repertoire signatures to distinguish Graves' ophthalmopathy from Graves' hyperthyroidism and to predict progression to ophthalmopathy. A discovery set of about 99 patients (about 45 ophthalmopathy, around 57 stable hyperthyroidism) was enrolled to explore V-J signatures distinguishing ophthalmopathy from hyperthyroidism.

From a lookup of the germline V gene, CDR1 and CDR2 are KGHDR and SFDVKD. Trimming costs V 3 bases and J 7 bases, and their ends lie 11 bases apart. Taken from cysteine to phenylalanine, the CDR3 has 13 residues. Only the CDR3 region is kept as DNA, spanning 39 bases read in frame from base 1. Hyperthyroidism was considered stable if no progression to ophthalmopathy occurred within 18 months of follow-up. The hyperthyroidism patients were 18 to 65 years old and newly diagnosed, with a disease duration of less than 2 months. Anyone with other autoimmune diseases, uncontrolled infections, pregnancy or lactation was excluded from the study. Diagnosis relied on clinical symptoms, serum thyroxine, TRAb, thyroid ultrasound and orbital computed tomography. Ficoll-Paque density gradient centrifugation was used to isolate PBMCs from around 10 ml of fresh peripheral blood. Total RNA was extracted with Trizol reagent and quality-checked on an Agilent 2100 Bioanalyzer.

The full study reports these points: In validation, the model predicted ophthalmopathy progression with about 64% sensitivity and about 77% specificity; roughly eleven predicted patients were CT-confirmed with GO in a median of approximately six months. No statistical method was used to set the sample size in advance, and the investigators knew which group each participant was assigned to. In cross-validation, the 13-signature model distinguished ophthalmopathy from stable hyperthyroidism with less than 90% sensitivity and 81.08% specificity, while in the test set the corresponding values were approximately 79% and 70%. Most of the expanded thyroid clonotypes with a frequency above 0.001 were also detected in blood, and it was suggested that the thyroid immune response may be reflected by blood repertoires.

For repertoire sequencing, TCR beta CDR3 regions were amplified from RNA transcripts. HTBI primers and the Qiagen OneStep RT-PCR kit were used in a first-round RT-PCR, which was followed by a second-round multiplex PCR, size selection and purification. Libraries were sequenced paired-end with 100 bp reads on an Illumina HiSeq2000. On the authors' methods: Reads were processed with SOAPnuke, discarding reads with adapters, uncalled bases, mean Phred below 15, or no exact constant-primer or identifier match. COPE v1.2.5 was used to merge high-quality paired reads. Each unique nucleotide sequence was treated as a clonotype, and MiTCR v1.1 was used to align the clonotypes to the IMGT TRB V, D and J references. Analysis was restricted to V-J combinations with a frequency above 0.0001, which covered 99% to 99.2% of repertoires. For each V-J combination, a TCR clonal expansion and chaos score was defined as F50 clonal expansion divided by the chaos observed in the TCRdist matrix. Welch's t-statistics and random forest were used to reduce features to 13 V-J combinations, which were fed into a naive Bayes classifier. The similarity between thyroid and blood repertoires was quantified using the Morisita-Horn index. TCRdb's own reprocessing of the public reads used fastp at Q25 and MiXCR and kept productive beta chains. Rows with a matching CDR3 protein are joined into one entry that keeps the most common DNA and genes. These V and J calls originate from TCRdb's pipeline instead of the authors' own analysis. For this sample there are hundreds of thousands of distinct CDR3 sequences; 20% to 25% appear just once. The leading ten clones occupy 7.1% of the sample.

Rearrangement joined TRBV24-1 to TRBJ1-2, with no D gene named confidently. This receptor was taken from a woman aged 18 to 35 with stable Graves' hyperthyroidism. Some clones in this sample may be carry-over from other donors' samples. Donor details come from another sample of the same person, matched by shared clones. The sample consisted of peripheral blood. The DNA sequence follows: TGTGCCACCAGTGATCGAGCTATGGGTGGCTACACCTTC. This codes for CATSDRAMGGYTF.